These 27 T cell receptor beta chains were sequenced from one sample in a study of vaccination effects on CD4 cells after COVID-19. No cognate antigen is known for these TCRs. ViraFEST used viral peptide pools to expand antigen-specific CD4+ T cells before sequencing. Culture proceeded for 10 days, and CD4+ T cells were then isolated. From March to December 2020, the person had a SARS-CoV-2 infection that was confirmed by PCR. The table came from immunoSEQ multiplex PCR; TCRdb's copy has only in-frame clones and leaves some out. The table records some 25,000 clones, roughly three quarters of them present only once. The source material was CD4+ T cells from PBMCs cultured with SARS-CoV-2 spike peptides, sampled before COVID-19 vaccination. The receptors were sampled from a human donor who had a prior SARS-CoV-2 infection.

This clone was seen more than once but under ten times. The rearrangement links TRBV6-5 to TRBJ1-1; D unresolved. Trimming left V 2 bases short and J 4 bases short, with 11 bases between. Per the germline V gene, CDR1 is MNHEY and CDR2 is SVGAGI. The CDR3 is 14 residues long. The CDR3 sequence: CASSYTNRGTEAFF. Written as DNA, the CDR3 is TGTGCCAGCAGTTACACAAATCGGGGCACTGAAGCTTTCTTT.

This clone was counted a few times. The chain links TRBV6-2 or TRBV6-3 to TRBJ2-7; TRBD1 agrees at 7 bases. The V and J ends lost 6 bases and 6 bases, in that order; junction bases with no gene match: 5. The CDR3 contains 12 residues. Germline loops: CDR1 MNHEY, CDR2 SVGEGT. In DNA, the CDR3 is TGTGCCAGCAGCCTCACAGGGGTCGAGCAGTACTTC. Amino acids: CASSLTGVEQYF.

J is TRBJ2-3 and V is TRBV29-1; possibly TRBD2 for D (6 bases). Germline CDR1 is SQVTM and CDR2 is ANQGSEA. The CDR3 runs 12 residues. Trimming removed 6 bases from V and 7 bases from J, with 14 bases in between. In DNA, the CDR3 is TGCAGCGTGGACACCGGGGGATATACGCAGTATTTT. Translation: CSVDTGGYTQYF.

The rearrangement uses TRBV5-4 and TRBJ1-5, with D uncertain. CDR1 is SGHNT and CDR2 is YYREEE in the germline V gene (reference sequence). Trimming pared 0 bases from V and 6 bases from J, leaving 10 bases between. CDR3 size: 14 residues. The CDR3 DNA reads as TGTGCCAGCAGCTTGGATGGCGGGAGTCAGCCCCAGCATTTT. Protein: CASSLDGGSQPQHF. The variable domain in full, completed from reference TRBV5-4 and TRBJ1-5, reads ETGVTQSPTHLIKTRGQQVTLRCSSQSGHNTVSWYQQALGQGPQFIFQYYREEENGRGNFPPRFSGLQFPNYSSELNVNALELDDSALYLCASSLDGGSQPQHFGDGTRLSIL.

The rearrangement links TRBV27 to TRBJ2-5; D gene unclear. Between the trimmed V and J ends, which lost 2 bases and 6 bases, there was a span of 10 bases. The CDR3 runs to 13 residues. Germline V gives CDR1 MNHEY, CDR2 SMNVEV (reference sequence). The CDR3 loop is CASSLGLRKTQYF. Written as DNA, the CDR3 is TGTGCCAGCAGTTTAGGGCTGCGGAAGACCCAGTACTTC.

The rearrangement uses TRBV5-6 and TRBJ2-2; the match to TRBD1 covers 8 bases. V was pared by 4 bases and J by 5 bases, with 10 bases of the junction left unmatched. The V gene's germline CDR1 is SGHDT and CDR2 YYEEEE. The CDR3 has 16 residues. The CDR3 bases are TGTGCCAGCAGCGCCATTCAGGGGGCGTCGACCGGGGAGCTGTTTTTT. This translates into CASSAIQGASTGELFF.

The genes are TRBV15 and TRBJ1-5, with 8 bases lining up with TRBD1. The germline CDR1 and CDR2 sequences are LNHNV and YYDKDF (reference sequence). V lost 3 bases, J lost 4 bases, and 5 bases stayed unmatched. The CDR3 has 15 amino acids. The CDR3 loop reads CATSRTGQGNQPQHF. In nucleotides, the CDR3 is TGTGCCACCAGCAGGACCGGACAGGGTAATCAGCCCCAGCATTTT. Based on the CDR3 plus reference TRBV15 and TRBJ1-5, the full variable domain is DAMVIQNPRYQVTQFGKPVTLSCSQTLNHNVMYWYQQKSSQAPKLLFHYYDKDFNNEADTPDNFQSRRPNTSFCFLDIRSPGLGDTAMYLCATSRTGQGNQPQHFGDGTRLSIL.

This chain joins TRBV5-1 and TRBJ1-1; possible D gene TRBD1, 5 bases. Deletions cut 4 bases from V and 2 bases from J, with 15 bases between. CDR3 length: 15 amino acids. Germline V gene sequence: CDR1 SGHRS, CDR2 YFSETQ. The CDR3, as DNA: TGCGCCAGCAGCCTCATACCGGGACCCAACACTGAAGCTTTCTTT. It translates to CASSLIPGPNTEAFF. The full variable domain, with the rest looked up from reference TRBV5-1 and TRBJ1-1, is KAGVTQTPRYLIKTRGQQVTLSCSPISGHRSVSWYQQTPGQGLQFLFEYFSETQRNKGNFPGRFSGRQFSNSRSEMNVSTLELGDSALYLCASSLIPGPNTEAFFGQGTRLTVV.

This chain connects TRBV13 to TRBJ2-7, with a weak D call TRBD2 (6 bases). Germline CDR1 PRHDT, CDR2 FYEKMQ (reference sequence). The CDR3 is 14 residues long. Deletions cut 0 bases from V and 4 bases from J, with 10 bases between. The DNA of the CDR3 is TGTGCCAGCAGCTTAGGTGGGGGGATTTACGAGCAGTACTTC. Amino acid sequence: CASSLGGGIYEQYF.

The chain has TRBV5-1 and TRBJ2-3, with 11 bases identical to TRBD2. The CDR3 sequence is 14 residues long. With V trimmed by 3 bases and J by 5 bases, 2 bases remained unmatched. CDR1 is SGHRS, CDR2 YFSETQ, per germline. CDR3 sequence: CASSSGTSGDTQYF. In DNA, the CDR3 is TGCGCCAGCAGCTCTGGGACTAGCGGAGATACGCAGTATTTT.

The rearrangement joins TRBV5-1 to TRBJ1-1; tentative D call: TRBD1 (5 bases). This CDR3 is 14 amino acids long. Per germline, CDR1 SGHRS and CDR2 YFSETQ. The V end lost 0 bases, the J end lost 4 bases, and 10 bases lay between the germline ends. The chain's CDR3 is CASSLVGRSTEAFF. DNA for the CDR3: TGCGCCAGCAGCTTGGTGGGGCGGAGCACTGAAGCTTTCTTT.

The chain has TRBV5-5 and TRBJ2-3; D is possibly TRBD1 (6 bases). CDR1 and CDR2 from the germline V gene are SGHKS and YYEKEE (reference sequence). Trimming left V 0 bases short and J 4 bases short, with 18 bases between. The CDR3 is made up of 17 amino acids. The CDR3 coding sequence is TGTGCCAGCAGCTTGGGTCCCCCCACAGGGAGCCCAGATACGCAGTATTTT. It specifies CASSLGPPTGSPDTQYF. Combining the CDR3 with reference TRBV5-5 and TRBJ2-3 gives the whole variable domain DAGVTQSPTHLIKTRGQQVTLRCSPISGHKSVSWYQQVLGQGPQFIFQYYEKEERGRGNFPDRFSARQFPNYSSELNVNALLLGDSALYLCASSLGPPTGSPDTQYFGPGTRLTVL.

The CDR3 sequence is CASSPLGTSTDTQYF. In DNA, the CDR3 is TGCGCCAGCAGCCCCCTTGGCACTAGCACAGATACGCAGTATTTT. The chain recombines TRBV5-1 with TRBJ2-3, with unresolved D. The V gene lost 4 bases and the J gene lost 0 bases, with 12 bases spanning the gap. This CDR3 has 15 residues. CDR1 is SGHRS, CDR2 YFSETQ, per germline.

The J gene is TRBJ2-1, the V gene TRBV11-1; D might be TRBD2 (5 bases). Looked up from germline, CDR1 is SGHAT and CDR2 is FQDESV (reference sequence). The CDR3 is 13 amino acids. The V end lost 4 bases, the J end lost 10 bases, and 14 bases lay between the germline ends. This CDR3 is CASSSRRGIEQFF. CDR3 nucleotide sequence: TGTGCCAGCAGCTCCCGAAGAGGGATCGAGCAGTTCTTC.

The chain is built from TRBV12-3 or TRBV12-4 and TRBJ2-1; D not certain. The CDR3 has 13 residues. With 0 bases removed from V and 3 bases from J, the gap between germline ends came to 3 bases. The CDR3 protein is CASSLASYNEQFF. CDR3 bases: TGTGCCAGCAGTTTAGCTAGCTACAATGAGCAGTTCTTC.

This clone has just a few counts. The chain joins TRBV5-6 to TRBJ2-1; 9 bases fit TRBD1. Trimming took 2 bases from V and 4 from J; bases not matched to a gene: 4. The CDR3 is 15 residues long. Germline values: CDR1 SGHDT, CDR2 YYEEEE. The CDR3 sequence: CASSFDRGAYNEQFF. The CDR3, as DNA: TGTGCCAGCAGCTTTGACAGGGGGGCATACAATGAGCAGTTCTTC.

The chain couples TRBV10-1 to TRBJ2-7; D gene ambiguous. Trimming left V 5 bases short and J 0 bases short, with 5 bases between. Germline CDR1 reads WNHNN; CDR2 reads SYGVQD (reference sequence). This CDR3 is 12 amino acids long. This CDR3 reads CASSFTSYEQYF. As DNA, the CDR3 is TGCGCCAGCAGTTTTACCTCCTACGAGCAGTACTTC.

V and J are TRBV27 and TRBJ1-2, with D tentatively TRBD1 (6 bases). V gave up 8 bases and J gave up 2 bases, with 30 bases separating them. This CDR3 contains 19 residues. Per the germline V gene, CDR1 is MNHEY and CDR2 is SMNVEV (reference sequence). CDR3 coding DNA: TGTGCCAGCGAGAATACGACGAAGAGCCGAACAGGGACCAACTATGGCTACACCTTC. This translates into CASENTTKSRTGTNYGYTF.

The gene calls are TRBV6-2 or TRBV6-3 and TRBJ2-7, with D possibly being TRBD2 (5 bases). The germline V and J ends were trimmed by 7 bases and 3 bases, with 16 bases remaining between them. Germline V CDR1 and CDR2: MNHEY, SVGEGT. The CDR3 is made up of 14 amino acids. The CDR3 coding sequence is TGTGCCAGCACCCCCGGAGGCTATTACTACGAGCAGTACTTC. Protein sequence: CASTPGGYYYEQYF.

The chain links TRBV10-3 to TRBJ1-4, with D maybe TRBD1 (5 bases). Trimming removed 3 bases from V and 2 bases from J, with 7 bases in between. CDR1 is ENHRY and CDR2 is SYGVKD in the germline V gene. The CDR3 contains 14 residues. The CDR3 here is CAISDEGTNEKLFF. In DNA, the CDR3 is TGTGCCATCAGTGATGAGGGGACTAATGAAAAACTGTTTTTT.

This chain uses TRBV7-2 with TRBJ1-2; D not certain. Trimming removed 1 base at V and 4 bases at J, with 16 bases between. CDR1 is SGHTA, CDR2 FQGNSA, per germline. The CDR3 is made up of 16 amino acids. CDR3 residues: CASSLEGPPGGYGYTF. CDR3 bases: TGTGCCAGCAGCTTAGAGGGTCCCCCCGGAGGCTATGGCTACACCTTC.

This sequence joins TRBV9 and TRBJ2-5; 7 nucleotides match TRBD1. The V segment lost 6 bases and the J segment 4 bases; nucleotides outside the gene matches: 15. CDR1 is SGDLS, CDR2 YYNGEE, per germline. The CDR3 is 16 amino acids. CDR3 sequence: CASNAQQGSFGETQYF. The DNA of the CDR3 is TGTGCCAGCAACGCCCAACAGGGGTCTTTCGGAGAGACCCAGTACTTC.

This clone was counted only a few times. Mismatch with germline at one junction end may stem from a read error. This chain links TRBV19 with TRBJ1-3, with D perhaps TRBD1 (5 bases). This CDR3 has 16 amino acids. CDR1 LNHDA and CDR2 SQIVND come from the germline V gene (reference sequence). The CDR3 is CASTPRRDFTGNTIYF. CDR3 DNA sequence: TGTGCCAGTACCCCAAGGAGGGACTTTACTGGGAACACCATATATTTT.

This clone was observed a handful of times. J is TRBJ1-3 and V is TRBV7-9; D not certain. The CDR3 spans 15 residues. Trimming shortened V by 6 bases and J by 1 base, and 13 bases separated the two germline ends. Germline V gives CDR1 SEHNR, CDR2 FQNEAQ (reference sequence). CDR3 region: CASRPTMKSGNTIYF. CDR3 nucleotides: TGTGCCAGCAGGCCTACAATGAAGTCTGGAAACACCATATATTTT.

V gene TRBV4-2 combines with J gene TRBJ2-7; TRBD1 matches 10 bases. J lost 5 bases, V lost 1 base, and 5 bases had no gene match. Germline CDR1 is LGHNA and CDR2 is YNFKEQ. The CDR3 extends over 15 amino acids. DNA for the CDR3: TGTGCCAGCAGCCAAGTGGGGACAGGGGCCCACGAGCAGTACTTC. Protein product: CASSQVGTGAHEQYF.

The genes are TRBV19 and TRBJ2-5; D unclear. This CDR3 region has 14 residues. The ends were cut back, 4 bases at V and 5 bases at J, with 14 bases in the middle. From germline, CDR1 is LNHDA and CDR2 SQIVND (reference sequence). Here the CDR3 reads CASSSDWGGETQYF. The CDR3, as DNA: TGTGCCAGTAGTAGCGACTGGGGTGGGGAGACCCAGTACTTC.

This clone was seen only a few times. The rearrangement uses TRBV18 and TRBJ2-3; 8 positions agree with TRBD2. Germline CDR1 KGHSH, CDR2 LQKENI. V shed 2 bases, J shed 0 bases, and the junction held 4 bases outside the gene matches. There are 16 residues in the CDR3. The CDR3 DNA reads as TGTGCCAGCTCACCATCGGGGGGGGAGAGCACAGATACGCAGTATTTT. Translation: CASSPSGGESTDTQYF.